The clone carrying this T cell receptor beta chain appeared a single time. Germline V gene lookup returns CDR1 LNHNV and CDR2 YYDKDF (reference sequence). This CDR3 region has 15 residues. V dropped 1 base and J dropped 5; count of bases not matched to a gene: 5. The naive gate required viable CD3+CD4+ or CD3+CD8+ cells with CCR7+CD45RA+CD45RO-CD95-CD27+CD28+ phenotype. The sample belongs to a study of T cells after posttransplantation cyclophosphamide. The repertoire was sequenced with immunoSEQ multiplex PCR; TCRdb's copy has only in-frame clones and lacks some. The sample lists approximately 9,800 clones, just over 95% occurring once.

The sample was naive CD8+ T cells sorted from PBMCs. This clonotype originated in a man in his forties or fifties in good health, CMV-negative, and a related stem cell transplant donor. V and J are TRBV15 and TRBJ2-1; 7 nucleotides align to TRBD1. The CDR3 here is CATSRVRTGHNEQFF. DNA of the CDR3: TGTGCCACCAGCAGAGTGAGGACAGGTCACAATGAGCAGTTCTTC. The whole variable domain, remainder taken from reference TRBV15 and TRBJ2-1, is DAMVIQNPRYQVTQFGKPVTLSCSQTLNHNVMYWYQQKSSQAPKLLFHYYDKDFNNEADTPDNFQSRRPNTSFCFLDIRSPGLGDTAMYLCATSRVRTGHNEQFFGPGTRLTVL.